This record looks at one T cell receptor (beta chain) sequence and its context. Original analysis: Reference gene primer amplification in the assay estimated nucleated cell counts. Clones were sequenced by immunoSEQ multiplex PCR, and TCRdb holds only the in-frame ones, with some missing. The V and J calls and clone size were taken over from that table, and D and trimming were inferred from the DNA. The table has about 190,000 clones, under 90% seen once. The data stem from a study of blood T cell repertoires in COVID-19. The overall study: The samples span acute and convalescent COVID-19 from the United States, Italy and Spain.

This CDR3 has 15 amino acids. Germline CDR1 ENHRY, CDR2 SYGVKD. V gave up 7 bases and J gave up 2 bases; unmatched junction bases: 7. The chain links TRBV10-3 to TRBJ2-5, with 10 bases that match TRBD1. The sample taken for sequencing was peripheral blood. The TCR sequence derives from a man in his thirties or forties with active or convalescent COVID-19. The CDR3 spells CAITSGQGEQETQYF. CDR3 in DNA: TGTGCCATCACATCCGGACAGGGGGAGCAAGAGACCCAGTACTTC.